One sample yielded the 26 T cell receptor beta chains listed below, sequenced in a study of identical twins. TCRdb used MiXCR to reprocess the 5' RACE reads, holding one entry per CDR3 protein. In the table there are about 1.7 million distinct CDR3 sequences, around a third of which are singletons. Input material: cord blood. These receptor sequences come from a newborn girl in good health.

The rearrangement joins TRBV27 to TRBJ1-1, with D perhaps TRBD1 (6 bases). The CDR3 is 12 residues long. Trimming stripped 5 bases from V and 9 bases from J, with 13 bases between. The V gene's germline CDR1 is MNHEY and CDR2 SMNVEV (reference sequence). CDR3 residues: CASSATGTQAFF. CDR3 DNA sequence: TGTGCCAGCAGTGCAACAGGGACCCAAGCTTTCTTT.

The chain links TRBV6-1 to TRBJ2-2, with 8 bases lining up with TRBD2. The CDR3 contains 18 residues. The V and J ends lost 7 bases and 0 bases, in that order; junction bases with no gene match: 13. CDR1 and CDR2 (germline): MNHNS, SASEGT. The CDR3 DNA reads as TGTGCCAGCACCAACGGGAATGTCGGGAGGGCGAACACCGGGGAGCTGTTTTTT. This gives the protein CASTNGNVGRANTGELFF.

This clonotype was recorded at least ten times. The rearrangement links TRBV7-2 to TRBJ2-3; D is unresolved. CDR1 SGHTA and CDR2 FQGNSA come from the germline V gene. Between the trimmed V and J ends, which lost 5 bases and 0 bases, there was a span of 9 bases. CDR3 length equals 14 residues. CDR3 sequence reads: CASSQTTSTDTQYF. The CDR3 DNA is TGTGCCAGCAGCCAGACGACTAGCACAGATACGCAGTATTTT.

The chain employs TRBV20-1 and TRBJ2-4; 7 nucleotides agree with TRBD2. Unmatched junction bases numbered 14, after V lost 0 bases and J lost 0 bases. Germline values: CDR1 DFQATT, CDR2 SNEGSKA (reference sequence). This CDR3 has 19 residues. The CDR3 DNA is TGCAGTGCTAGAGATCGGCGGCTAGCGGAACCGTTAGCCAAAAACATTCAGTACTTC. Translation: CSARDRRLAEPLAKNIQYF.

This rearrangement joins TRBV6-6 to TRBJ2-7, with 7 bases matching TRBD2. CDR1 is MNHNY, CDR2 SVGAGI, per germline (reference sequence). J lost 4 bases, V lost 7 bases, and 13 bases had no gene match. CDR3 size: 15 residues. The chain's CDR3 is CASNELAQNKYEQYF. DNA for the CDR3: TGTGCCAGCAACGAACTAGCGCAGAACAAGTACGAGCAGTACTTC.

The rearrangement uses TRBV24-1 and TRBJ2-2; TRBD1 aligns across 10 bases. This CDR3 contains 16 residues. The V and J ends lost 2 bases and 4 bases, in that order; junction bases with no gene match: 3. The V gene's germline CDR1 is KGHDR and CDR2 SFDVKD. Here the CDR3 reads CATSDYGTGVTGELFF. The CDR3 DNA follows: TGTGCCACCAGTGATTACGGGACAGGGGTCACCGGGGAGCTGTTTTTT.

The chain combines TRBV5-1 with TRBJ2-5, with TRBD1 as a possible D gene (6 bases). V was shortened by 0 bases and J by 0 bases, with 15 bases between the two germline ends. The CDR3 runs 17 residues. The V gene's germline CDR1 is SGHRS and CDR2 YFSETQ. In DNA form, the CDR3 reads TGCGCCAGCAGCTTGGGTCTAAGGACAGCGTACCAAGAGACCCAGTACTTC. Amino acids: CASSLGLRTAYQETQYF. Drawing the rest from reference TRBV5-1 and TRBJ2-5, the complete variable domain is KAGVTQTPRYLIKTRGQQVTLSCSPISGHRSVSWYQQTPGQGLQFLFEYFSETQRNKGNFPGRFSGRQFSNSRSEMNVSTLELGDSALYLCASSLGLRTAYQETQYFGPGTRLLVL.

This chain connects TRBV7-2 to TRBJ2-7; 11 bases line up with TRBD2. With 6 bases clipped from V and 7 bases from J, the junction kept 20 bases outside the gene matches. The germline gives CDR1 SGHTA, CDR2 FQGNSA. The CDR3 length is 18 residues. Here the CDR3 reads CASSSQASGGFNRGEQYF. DNA of the CDR3: TGTGCCAGCAGTTCCCAGGCTAGCGGGGGGTTTAATCGTGGTGAGCAGTACTTC. The whole variable domain, filled in from reference TRBV7-2 and TRBJ2-7, reads GAGVSQSPSNKVTEKGKDVELRCDPISGHTALYWYRQSLGQGLEFLIYFQGNSAPDKSGLPSDRFSAERTGGSVSTLTIQRTQQEDSAVYLCASSSQASGGFNRGEQYFGPGTRLTVT.

The gene calls are TRBV6-6 and TRBJ1-4, with D maybe TRBD1 (5 bases). Trimming removed 7 bases at V and 0 bases at J, with 12 bases between. The CDR3 contains 15 residues. Germline CDR1 is MNHNY and CDR2 is SVGAGI (reference sequence). In nucleotides, the CDR3 is TGTGCCAGCACGTGGACACCCGCAACTAATGAAAAACTGTTTTTT. It codes for CASTWTPATNEKLFF.

CDR3 DNA sequence: TGTGCCAGCAGCACTAGCAGCTCCTACGAGCAGTACTTC. This gives the protein CASSTSSSYEQYF. The chain combines TRBV21-1 with TRBJ2-7. TRBV21-1 constitutes a pseudogene. The CDR3 is made up of 13 amino acids.

The V call is TRBV27, the J call TRBJ1-1, with unresolved D. V was pared by 2 bases and J by 4 bases, with 11 bases between. This CDR3 has 14 residues. From germline, CDR1 is MNHEY and CDR2 SMNVEV (reference sequence). Written as DNA, the CDR3 is TGTGCCAGCAGTTTAGCACAGCGAGTCACTGAAGCTTTCTTT. Its translation: CASSLAQRVTEAFF.

The chain couples TRBV12-3 or TRBV12-4 to TRBJ2-4; D may be TRBD2 (5 bases). Trimming pared 2 bases from V and 6 bases from J, leaving 5 bases between. CDR3 length: 12 residues. The CDR3 DNA reads as TGTGCCAGCAGTTTACTAGCAAACATTCAGTACTTC. Protein: CASSLLANIQYF.

The chain couples TRBV20-1 to TRBJ2-1, with a tentative D call TRBD2 (5 bases). Germline V lookup: CDR1 DFQATT, CDR2 SNEGSKA (reference sequence). Trimming stripped 3 bases from V and 6 bases from J, with 9 bases between. The length of the CDR3 is 12 residues. The CDR3 DNA sequence: TGCAGTGCTAGTAAGGGAGTCAATGAGCAGTTCTTC. Protein: CSASKGVNEQFF.

A few counts support this clonotype. The chain couples TRBV27 to TRBJ2-6; 7 nucleotides match TRBD1. CDR3 length: 16 residues. Unmatched junction bases numbered 7, after V lost 5 bases and J lost 3 bases. Germline lookup yields CDR1 MNHEY and CDR2 SMNVEV (reference sequence). The CDR3 DNA is TGTGCCAGCAGTCCCAGACAGGGTTATGGGGCCAACGTCCTGACTTTC. This sequence encodes CASSPRQGYGANVLTF.

The chain carries TRBV20-1 and TRBJ2-3, with TRBD2 identical over 16 bases. The CDR3 has 14 amino acids. Germline CDR1 and CDR2: DFQATT and SNEGSKA (reference sequence). V lost 5 bases and J lost 9; bases outside the gene matches: 5. CDR3 residues: CSAVGLAGGRTQYF. The DNA of the CDR3 is TGCAGTGCTGTGGGACTAGCGGGAGGGAGGACGCAGTATTTT.

V is TRBV6-1 and J is TRBJ2-5; no firm D call. The germline V gene has CDR1 MNHNS and CDR2 SASEGT. The V gene lost 2 bases and the J gene lost 3 bases, with 10 bases spanning the gap. The CDR3 totals 14 residues. This CDR3 reads CASSERTVKETQYF. Here the CDR3 DNA reads TGTGCCAGCAGTGAAAGGACGGTAAAAGAGACCCAGTACTTC.

The rearrangement uses TRBV20-1 and TRBJ2-7, with D perhaps matching TRBD1 (5 bases). Germline-derived CDR1 and CDR2 are DFQATT and SNEGSKA (reference sequence). CDR3 length: 13 residues. Trimming cost V 4 bases and J 1 base, with 11 bases left between them. CDR3 in amino acids: CSATNRNSYEQYF. DNA for the CDR3: TGCAGTGCTACAAACAGGAATTCCTACGAGCAGTACTTC.

The rearrangement links TRBV28 to TRBJ2-2; 8 positions agree with TRBD2. This CDR3 contains 17 residues. The V and J ends lost 5 bases and 5 bases, in that order; junction bases with no gene match: 13. The germline gives CDR1 MDHEN, CDR2 SYDVKM. CDR3 DNA sequence: TGTGCCAGCAGTCGTCTTTCAGCGGGAGTGGGAACCGGGGAGCTGTTTTTT. As protein: CASSRLSAGVGTGELFF.

This clonotype appeared a few times. The chain couples TRBV7-2 to TRBJ2-5; D gene unclear. CDR3 length: 14 amino acids. Germline V gene sequence: CDR1 SGHTA, CDR2 FQGNSA. Trimming took 3 bases from V and 0 from J, leaving 8 bases between them. The CDR3 nucleotides read TGTGCCAGCAGCTTGCCCTTGTACCAAGAGACCCAGTACTTC. This encodes CASSLPLYQETQYF.

This clonotype has more than one count but fewer than ten. This chain links TRBV2 with TRBJ2-2, with 7 bases identical to TRBD1. V shed 4 bases, J shed 1 base, and the junction held 0 bases outside the gene matches. The V gene's germline CDR1 is SNHLY and CDR2 FYNNEI. This CDR3 has 14 residues. The CDR3 region has the DNA TGTGCCAGCAGTGGACAGGGGAACACCGGGGAGCTGTTTTTT. Encoded protein: CASSGQGNTGELFF.

This clonotype was found many times. An end of the junction does not agree with germline; a read error may underlie this. CDR3 residues: CASSLTGDTEAFF. The CDR3 nucleotides read TGTGCCAGCAGCTTGACAGGGGACACTGAAGCTTTCTTT. V usage is TRBV5-1 and J usage is TRBJ1-1, with 8 bases aligning to TRBD1. CDR1 and CDR2 from the germline V gene are SGHRS and YFSETQ. CDR3 length equals 13 residues. The whole variable domain, remainder taken from reference TRBV5-1 and TRBJ1-1, is KAGVTQTPRYLIKTRGQQVTLSCSPISGHRSVSWYQQTPGQGLQFLFEYFSETQRNKGNFPGRFSGRQFSNSRSEMNVSTLELGDSALYLCASSLTGDTEAFFGQGTRLTVV.

V is TRBV4-2 and J is TRBJ1-4, with D possibly matching TRBD1 (5 bases). V dropped 5 bases and J dropped 4 bases, with 17 bases sitting between them. Germline loops: CDR1 LGHNA, CDR2 YNFKEQ. The CDR3 extends over 16 amino acids. The CDR3 nucleotides read TGTGCCAGCAGCTACCCCGGGACTGCCTTTAATGAAAAACTGTTTTTT. It translates to CASSYPGTAFNEKLFF.

A single count supports this clonotype. The chain links TRBV20-1 to TRBJ1-6, with 7 bases aligning to TRBD1. Looked up from germline, CDR1 is DFQATT and CDR2 is SNEGSKA (reference sequence). The CDR3 length is 14 residues. V lost 0 bases to trimming and J lost 10 bases; unmatched junction nucleotides: 6. CDR3 in DNA: TGCAGTGCTAGAGATCAGGGGGGTGGATCACCCCTCCACTTT. Translating it yields CSARDQGGGSPLHF.

This sequence joins TRBV20-1 and TRBJ2-6, with D uncertain. V lost 2 bases to trimming and J lost 0 bases, with 11 bases between them. This CDR3 is built from 16 residues. Germline-derived CDR1 and CDR2 are DFQATT and SNEGSKA (reference sequence). The CDR3 DNA reads TGCAGTGCTAGAAGTGCAGGCAACTCTGGGGCCAACGTCCTGACTTTC. Protein sequence: CSARSAGNSGANVLTF.

The chain couples TRBV20-1 to TRBJ2-7; 12 bases line up with TRBD2. The CDR3 loop spans 15 amino acids. With V trimmed by 2 bases and J by 4 bases, 6 bases remained unmatched. The V gene's germline CDR1 is DFQATT and CDR2 SNEGSKA (reference sequence). In DNA form, the CDR3 reads TGCAGTGCTAGACTAGCGGGGGGGCCTAATTACGAGCAGTACTTC. This encodes CSARLAGGPNYEQYF.

This clonotype was seen a few times. The J gene is TRBJ2-1, the V gene TRBV20-1; D ambiguous. Per the germline V gene, CDR1 is DFQATT and CDR2 is SNEGSKA (reference sequence). V lost 6 bases, J lost 4 bases, and 19 bases lay in between. The CDR3 is 15 amino acids. CDR3 DNA: TGCAGTGCGTTGAACCCGGGTCTGAGGTACAATGAGCAGTTCTTC. Its protein product is CSALNPGLRYNEQFF.